This T cell receptor (beta chain) was profiled in a study of radiotherapy plus CTLA-4 blockade in lung cancer. A word on this clone: Its antigen is not identified.

TCRdb keeps only in-frame clones here, not all; method: immunoSEQ multiplex PCR. The table includes more than 25,000 clones, around 80% detected once. Overall study findings and caveats: Interferon-beta and early blood T cell clone dynamics reportedly predicted response best.

V gave up 4 bases and J gave up 5 bases, with 10 bases separating them. The germline gives CDR1 SGHRS, CDR2 YFSETQ. This CDR3 contains 14 residues. Focal radiation plus CTLA-4 blockade with ipilimumab was given to patients with chemo-refractory metastatic non-small-cell lung cancer. The TCR comes from a human donor with non-small cell lung cancer who had stable disease on radiotherapy plus ipilimumab. This chain uses TRBV5-1 with TRBJ1-6; possible D gene TRBD1, 6 bases. The material sequenced was peripheral blood, taken from a patient treated with radiotherapy plus ipilimumab. CDR3 loop: CASSPGQNNSPLHF. The DNA of the CDR3 is TGCGCCAGCAGCCCCGGACAGAATAATTCACCCCTCCACTTT. Complete variable domain (other parts from reference TRBV5-1 and TRBJ1-6): KAGVTQTPRYLIKTRGQQVTLSCSPISGHRSVSWYQQTPGQGLQFLFEYFSETQRNKGNFPGRFSGRQFSNSRSEMNVSTLELGDSALYLCASSPGQNNSPLHFGNGTRLTVT.